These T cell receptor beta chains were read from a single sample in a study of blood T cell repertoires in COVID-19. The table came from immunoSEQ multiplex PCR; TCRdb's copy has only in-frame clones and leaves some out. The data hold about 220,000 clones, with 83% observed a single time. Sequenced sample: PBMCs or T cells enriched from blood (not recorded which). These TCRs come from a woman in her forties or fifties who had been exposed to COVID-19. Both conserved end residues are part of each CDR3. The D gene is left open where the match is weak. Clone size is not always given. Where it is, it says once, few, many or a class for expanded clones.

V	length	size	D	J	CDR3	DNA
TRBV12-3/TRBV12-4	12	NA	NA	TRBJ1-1	CASSFFGDEAFF	TGTGCCAGCAGTTTTTTCGGGGATGAAGCTTTCTTT
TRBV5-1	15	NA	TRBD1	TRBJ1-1	CASSDGQGMNTEAFF	TGCGCCAGCAGCGACGGACAGGGGATGAACACTGAAGCTTTCTTT
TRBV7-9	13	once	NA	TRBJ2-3	CASSPRSADTQYF	TGTGCCAGCAGCCCCCGCAGTGCAGATACGCAGTATTTT
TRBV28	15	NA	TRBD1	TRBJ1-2	CASSGRRDRDYGYTF	TGTGCCAGCAGTGGGCGACGGGACAGGGACTATGGCTACACCTTC
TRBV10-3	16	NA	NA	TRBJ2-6	CAISAESLTGANVLTF	TGTGCCATCAGTGCGGAGTCCTTGACTGGGGCCAACGTCCTGACTTTC
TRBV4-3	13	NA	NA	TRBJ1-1	CASSQDRGTEAFF	TGCGCCAGCAGCCAAGACAGGGGAACTGAAGCTTTCTTT
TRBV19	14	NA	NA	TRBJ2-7	CASSMPGLLYEQYF	TGTGCCAGTAGTATGCCGGGACTTCTCTACGAGCAGTACTTC
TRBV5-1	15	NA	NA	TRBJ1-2	CASSLAAGTNYGYTF	TGCGCCAGCAGCTTGGCGGCAGGGACTAACTATGGCTACACCTTC
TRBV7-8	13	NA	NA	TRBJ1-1	CASQAGSGTEAFF	TGTGCCAGCCAAGCCGGGAGTGGCACTGAAGCTTTCTTT
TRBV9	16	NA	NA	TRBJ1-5	CASSARQQYSNQPQHF	TGTGCCAGCAGCGCCCGACAGCAATATAGCAATCAGCCCCAGCATTTT
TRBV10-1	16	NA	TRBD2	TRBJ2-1	CASSESKAGGHNEQFF	TGCGCCAGCAGTGAGTCGAAGGCGGGGGGCCACAATGAGCAGTTCTTC
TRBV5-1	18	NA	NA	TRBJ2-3	CASSLGLALGGSTDTQYF	TGCGCCAGCAGCTTGGGTCTAGCTCTTGGGGGCTCAACAGATACGCAGTATTTT
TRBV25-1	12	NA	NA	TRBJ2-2	CASSGTAGELFF	TGTGCCAGCAGTGGTACAGCCGGGGAGCTGTTTTTT
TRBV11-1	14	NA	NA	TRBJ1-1	CASSSQGLDTEAFF	TGTGCCAGCAGCTCCCAGGGACTAGACACTGAAGCTTTCTTT
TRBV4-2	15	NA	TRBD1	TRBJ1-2	CASSHGDREGYGYTF	TGTGCCAGCAGCCATGGGGACAGGGAGGGCTATGGCTACACCTTC